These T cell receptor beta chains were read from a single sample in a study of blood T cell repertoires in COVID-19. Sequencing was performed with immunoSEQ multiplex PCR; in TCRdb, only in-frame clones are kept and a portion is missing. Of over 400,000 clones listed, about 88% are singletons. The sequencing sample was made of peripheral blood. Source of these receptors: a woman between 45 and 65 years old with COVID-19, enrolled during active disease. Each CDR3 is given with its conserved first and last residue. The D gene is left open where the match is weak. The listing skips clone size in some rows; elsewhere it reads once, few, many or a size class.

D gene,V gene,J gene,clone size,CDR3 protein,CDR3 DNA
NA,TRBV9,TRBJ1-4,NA,CASSVRGDTNEKLFF,TGTGCCAGCAGCGTAAGGGGCGATACTAATGAAAAACTGTTTTTT
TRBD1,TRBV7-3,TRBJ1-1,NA,CASSSDRGTEAFF,TGTGCCAGCAGCTCCGACAGGGGCACTGAAGCTTTCTTT
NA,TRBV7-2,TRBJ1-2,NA,CASSSLPTGPYYGYTF,TGTGCCAGCAGCTCGTTACCCACAGGGCCCTACTATGGCTACACCTTC
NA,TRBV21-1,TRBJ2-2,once,CASSNTILGQGSTGELFF,TGTGCCAGCAGCAATACCATCTTGGGACAGGGGAGCACCGGGGAGCTGTTTTTT
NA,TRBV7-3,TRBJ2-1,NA,CASSLTSAGFGEQFF,TGTGCCAGCAGCTTAACCTCGGCAGGTTTCGGTGAGCAGTTCTTC
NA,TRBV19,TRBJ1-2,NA,CASSSGGEGSHGYTF,TGTGCCAGTAGTTCCGGCGGGGAGGGGTCCCATGGCTACACCTTC
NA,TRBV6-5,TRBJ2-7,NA,CASSPGRLRGEQYF,TGTGCCAGCAGTCCGGGCCGCTTAAGGGGCGAGCAGTACTTC
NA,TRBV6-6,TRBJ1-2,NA,CASSPPGVVEDYGYTF,TGTGCCAGCAGCCCCCCAGGGGTGGTAGAGGACTATGGCTACACCTTC
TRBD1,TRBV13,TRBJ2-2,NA,CASSFGAGGGGELFF,TGTGCCAGCAGCTTCGGGGCAGGGGGCGGCGGGGAGCTGTTTTTT
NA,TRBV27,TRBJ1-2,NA,CASSSGDGVYGYTF,TGTGCCAGCAGTTCAGGGGATGGGGTCTATGGCTACACCTTC
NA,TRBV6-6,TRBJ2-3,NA,CASSYSREAQYF,TGTGCCAGCAGTTACAGCAGGGAAGCGCAGTATTTT
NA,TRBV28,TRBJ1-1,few,CASSFRGTEAFF,TGTGCCAGCAGTTTCCGGGGCACTGAAGCTTTCTTT
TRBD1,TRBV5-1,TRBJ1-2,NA,CASSQTGGRYGYTF,TGCGCCAGCAGCCAGACAGGGGGCAGGTATGGCTACACCTTC
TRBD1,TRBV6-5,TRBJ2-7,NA,CASGGTGVRHEQYF,TGTGCCAGCGGCGGGACAGGGGTTAGGCACGAGCAGTACTTC
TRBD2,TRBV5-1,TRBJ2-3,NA,CASSLQAGATDTQYF,TGCGCCAGCAGCCTGCAAGCGGGGGCCACAGATACGCAGTATTTT